This T cell receptor beta chain was sequenced during a study of blood T cell repertoires in COVID-19. Overall study: PBMCs, B-cell-depleted T cells, or T cells provided the cDNA or gDNA that made up the material.

Germline trimming cut 4 bases from V and 4 bases from J; bases unmatched to any gene: 8. The CDR3 loop spans 15 amino acids. Germline V gene sequence: CDR1 MDHEN, CDR2 SYDVKM. Assay used: immunoSEQ multiplex PCR; TCRdb lists only in-frame clones, some missing. This repertoire shows a few hundred thousand clones, around 81% found once; its top ten account for about 15%. Seattle-derived patients entered the study during active infection and were followed longitudinally. The receptor's source is a person aged 70 to 80 with COVID-19, enrolled during active disease. Input material: peripheral blood. The chain has TRBV28 and TRBJ1-2, with TRBD1 matching over 8 bases. The CDR3 region has the DNA TGTGCCAGCAGTTCGACAGGGGCAGGGTTCTATGGCTACACCTTC. Its translation: CASSSTGAGFYGYTF.